The 20 T cell receptor beta chains below come from one sample, sequenced in a study of CD8+ T cells in alopecia areata. cDNA prepared by RNA extraction and subsequent reverse transcription served as the template for sequencing. Using immunoSEQ multiplex PCR, the repertoire was profiled, and TCRdb retains in-frame clones only, with some absent. The repertoire has some 110,000 clones, approximately 58% of them found once; the top ten carry approximately 3%. Specimen: CD4+ T cells sorted from blood. Every receptor here comes from a human donor in good health.

This clone has just a few counts. J is TRBJ1-3 and V is TRBV10-3; D is undetermined. From germline, CDR1 is ENHRY and CDR2 SYGVKD. The V end lost 0 bases, the J end lost 3 bases, and 0 bases lay between the germline ends. The CDR3 has 12 residues. Written as DNA, the CDR3 is TGTGCCATCAGTGAGTCTGGAAACACCATATATTTT. This gives the protein CAISESGNTIYF.

This sequence joins TRBV2 and TRBJ1-1; D is unclear. CDR1 and CDR2 from the germline V gene are SNHLY and FYNNEI. The V and J ends lost 6 bases and 11 bases respectively, with 16 bases between them. There are 12 residues in the CDR3. CDR3 residues: CASSALGVGAFF. CDR3 DNA sequence: TGTGCCAGCAGCGCCCTTGGAGTAGGTGCTTTCTTT.

The chain joins TRBV29-1 to TRBJ2-7, with D perhaps matching TRBD2 (7 bases). V lost 3 bases, J lost 3 bases, and 18 bases lay in between. The CDR3 is 15 residues long. The germline CDR1 and CDR2 sequences are SQVTM and ANQGSEA. For the CDR3, the DNA is TGCAGCGTTGAGGACGCACCGGGGGGCGGCTACGAGCAGTACTTC. It encodes CSVEDAPGGGYEQYF.

This clone was found a few times. V is TRBV27 and J is TRBJ2-7, with 9 positions matching TRBD1. V lost 4 bases, J lost 6 bases, and 10 bases stayed unmatched. The CDR3 covers 15 residues. CDR1 is MNHEY and CDR2 is SMNVEV in the germline V gene (reference sequence). The DNA of the CDR3 is TGTGCCAGCAGTTACACCGGGACAGGGTTCGCCGAGCAGTACTTC. Its protein is CASSYTGTGFAEQYF.

The chain uses TRBV30 and TRBJ2-5, with TRBD2 identical over 7 bases. V trimming: 5 bases; J trimming: 4 bases; junction bases outside the gene matches: 10. Per the germline V gene, CDR1 is GTSNPN and CDR2 is SVGIG (reference sequence). The CDR3 is made up of 14 amino acids. CDR3 coding DNA: TGTGCCTGGGGTAGCGGGTTGATGGGAGAGACCCAGTACTTC. Translated: CAWGSGLMGETQYF.

The rearrangement links TRBV5-1 to TRBJ1-4; 7 bases match TRBD1. The CDR3 is 16 residues long. V was clipped by 0 bases and J by 0 bases; unmatched bases: 2. Germline CDR1 reads SGHRS; CDR2 reads YFSETQ. CDR3 sequence: CASSLGGTATNEKLFF. The CDR3, as DNA: TGCGCCAGCAGCTTGGGCGGGACAGCAACTAATGAAAAACTGTTTTTT.

This sequence joins TRBV5-1 and TRBJ2-2; D uncertain. The CDR3 spans 15 residues. CDR1 is SGHRS and CDR2 is YFSETQ in the germline V gene. Trimming took off 2 bases at V and 8 bases at J, with 16 bases between the two ends. The CDR3 sequence: CASSLPPTHDGELFF. DNA for the CDR3: TGCGCCAGCAGCTTACCTCCGACTCACGATGGGGAGCTGTTTTTT.

The J gene is TRBJ2-1, the V gene TRBV5-6; 10 bases agree with TRBD2. Germline V gene sequence: CDR1 SGHDT, CDR2 YYEEEE. The CDR3 runs to 16 residues. The V and J ends lost 4 bases and 7 bases, in that order; junction bases with no gene match: 11. CDR3 sequence reads: CASSRVPSGGRNEQFF. In DNA form, the CDR3 reads TGTGCCAGCAGCAGGGTCCCTAGCGGGGGACGGAATGAGCAGTTCTTC.

The chain carries TRBV29-1 and TRBJ2-5, with 8 bases aligning to TRBD1. Per germline, CDR1 SQVTM and CDR2 ANQGSEA. This CDR3 is built from 13 residues. J lost 1 base, V lost 7 bases, and 5 bases had no gene match. The CDR3 nucleotides read TGCAGCGCTGGGACAGGACTCCAAGAGACCCAGTACTTC. As protein: CSAGTGLQETQYF.

Here the CDR3 DNA reads TGTGCCAGCAGTGAGGACAGGGGATCTGGCTACACCTTC. This codes for CASSEDRGSGYTF. The chain couples TRBV2 to TRBJ1-2, with 9 positions matching TRBD1. The germline CDR1 and CDR2 sequences are SNHLY and FYNNEI. CDR3 length: 13 residues. V gave up 3 bases and J gave up 7 bases; unmatched junction bases: 3. The entire variable domain, with the rest obtained from reference TRBV2 and TRBJ1-2, is as follows: EPEVTQTPSHQVTQMGQEVILRCVPISNHLYFYWYRQILGQKVEFLVSFYNNEISEKSEIFDDQFSVERPDGSNFTLKIRSTKLEDSAMYFCASSEDRGSGYTFGSGTRLTVV.

The rearrangement joins TRBV4-1 to TRBJ1-1, with 8 bases fitting TRBD1. The CDR3 runs 15 residues. Germline V lookup: CDR1 MGHRA, CDR2 YSYEKL. V lost 1 base, J lost 1 base, and 2 bases stayed unmatched. CDR3 coding DNA: TGCGCCAGCAGCCAAGGTACAGGGGGGAACACTGAAGCTTTCTTT. Amino acids: CASSQGTGGNTEAFF.

The chain joins TRBV7-6 to TRBJ2-5, with D hard to call. Germline CDR1 SGHVS, CDR2 FNYEAQ. CDR3 length equals 13 residues. The V end lost 5 bases, the J end lost 3 bases, and 10 bases lay between the germline ends. The DNA of the CDR3 is TGTGCCAGCAGCCCTGCAGCTAAAGAGACCCAGTACTTC. Protein sequence: CASSPAAKETQYF.

The rearrangement joins TRBV25-1 to TRBJ1-3, with D tentatively TRBD1 (5 bases). Trimming stripped 1 base from V and 3 bases from J, with 10 bases between. Germline V CDR1 and CDR2: MGHDK, SYGVNS. The CDR3 spans 15 residues. DNA of the CDR3: TGTGCCAGCAGTGAATCAAGGGGCTATGGAAACACCATATATTTT. Amino acids: CASSESRGYGNTIYF.

The V call is TRBV11-1, the J call TRBJ2-3; 13 bases fit TRBD2. The V gene end was trimmed by 5 bases and the J gene end by 0 bases; junction bases not matched to a gene: 2. The CDR3 spans 16 residues. Germline CDR1 SGHAT, CDR2 FQDESV (reference sequence). The CDR3 nucleotides are TGTGCCAGCAGCCTGGGACTAGCGGGGAGCACAGATACGCAGTATTTT. It translates to CASSLGLAGSTDTQYF.

Only a few counts were recorded for this clone. This chain connects TRBV11-2 to TRBJ2-5, with 7 bases aligning to TRBD2. Germline assignment: CDR1 SGHAT and CDR2 FQNNGV. V shed 4 bases, J shed 6 bases, and the junction held 23 bases outside the gene matches. The CDR3 has 19 residues. This chain's CDR3 is CASSSFGNHGSREGKTQYF. CDR3 in DNA: TGTGCCAGCAGCTCGTTCGGAAATCATGGGAGCAGGGAGGGAAAGACCCAGTACTTC.

The chain recombines TRBV18 with TRBJ1-1; D might be TRBD1 (5 bases). V lost 5 bases and J 4 bases, leaving 11 bases between the germline ends. Germline CDR1 reads KGHSH; CDR2 reads LQKENI. The CDR3 is 13 amino acids. The CDR3 DNA sequence: TGTGCCAGCTCATCCCGGGACGGCACTGAAGCTTTCTTT. Amino acid sequence: CASSSRDGTEAFF.

The chain combines TRBV4-1 with TRBJ1-1; tentatively, D is TRBD1 (6 bases). Between the trimmed V and J ends, which lost 6 bases and 4 bases, there was a span of 15 bases. This CDR3 comprises 14 residues. The germline gives CDR1 MGHRA, CDR2 YSYEKL. The CDR3 bases are TGCGCCAGCAGACCCCAGGGGATGGTCACTGAAGCTTTCTTT. Amino acid sequence: CASRPQGMVTEAFF.

This clone was observed a handful of times. The J gene is TRBJ2-7, the V gene TRBV6-5; the match to TRBD1 covers 10 bases. V was clipped by 5 bases and J by 1 base; unmatched bases: 2. Germline CDR1 MNHEY, CDR2 SVGAGI. This CDR3 comprises 14 residues. DNA for the CDR3: TGTGCCAGCAGTCGGACAGGGGGATCCTACGAGCAGTACTTC. Amino acids: CASSRTGGSYEQYF.

The V and J genes are TRBV18 and TRBJ2-1, with D maybe TRBD2 (7 bases). The germline V gene encodes CDR1 KGHSH and CDR2 LQKENI. This CDR3 region has 16 residues. V was cut by 3 bases and J by 6 bases, with 18 bases left in between. The CDR3 coding sequence is TGTGCCAGCTCACCTGACGGCGGGGGCCCCACCAATGAGCAGTTCTTC. Protein: CASSPDGGGPTNEQFF. Variable domain in full (rest from reference TRBV18 and TRBJ2-1): NAGVMQNPRHLVRRRGQEARLRCSPMKGHSHVYWYRQLPEEGLKFMVYLQKENIIDESGMPKERFSAEFPKEGPSILRIQQVVRGDSAAYFCASSPDGGGPTNEQFFGPGTRLTVL.

A word on this clone: Different DNA sequences within this sample yield the same CDR3. The chain employs TRBV7-9 and TRBJ2-5; unclear D gene. The V end lost 5 bases, the J end lost 2 bases, and 3 bases lay between the germline ends. The CDR3 runs to 11 residues. From germline, CDR1 is SEHNR and CDR2 FQNEAQ (reference sequence). This CDR3 reads CASSPQETQYF. The CDR3, as DNA: TGTGCCAGCAGCCCTCAAGAGACCCAGTACTTC.